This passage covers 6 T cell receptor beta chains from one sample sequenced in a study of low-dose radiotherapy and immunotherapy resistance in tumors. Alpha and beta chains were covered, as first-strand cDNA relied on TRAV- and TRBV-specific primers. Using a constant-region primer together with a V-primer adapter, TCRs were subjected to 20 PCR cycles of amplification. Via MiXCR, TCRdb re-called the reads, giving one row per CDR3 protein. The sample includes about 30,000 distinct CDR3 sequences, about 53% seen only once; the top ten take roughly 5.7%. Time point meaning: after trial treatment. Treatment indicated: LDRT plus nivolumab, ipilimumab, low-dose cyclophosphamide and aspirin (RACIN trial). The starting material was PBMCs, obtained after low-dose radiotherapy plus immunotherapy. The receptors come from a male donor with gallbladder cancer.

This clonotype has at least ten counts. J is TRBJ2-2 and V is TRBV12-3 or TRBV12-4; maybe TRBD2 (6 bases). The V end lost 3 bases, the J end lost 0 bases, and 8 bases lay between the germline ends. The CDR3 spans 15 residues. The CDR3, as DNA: TGTGCCAGCAGTTTCGGGGGATCGAACACCGGGGAGCTGTTTTTT. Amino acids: CASSFGGSNTGELFF.

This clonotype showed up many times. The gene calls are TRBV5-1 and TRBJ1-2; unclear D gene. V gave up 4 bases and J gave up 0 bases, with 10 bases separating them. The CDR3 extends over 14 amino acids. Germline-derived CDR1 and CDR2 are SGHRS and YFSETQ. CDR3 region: CASSPFGPNYGYTF. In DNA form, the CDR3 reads TGCGCCAGCAGCCCCTTCGGTCCTAACTATGGCTACACCTTC.

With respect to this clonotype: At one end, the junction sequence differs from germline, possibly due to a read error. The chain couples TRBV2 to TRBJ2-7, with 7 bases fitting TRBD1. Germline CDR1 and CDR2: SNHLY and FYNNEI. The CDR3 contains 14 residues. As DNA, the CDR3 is TGTGCCAGCAGCGAAGGGGGCGTATCCCCCGTGCAGTACTTC. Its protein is CASSEGGVSPVQYF.

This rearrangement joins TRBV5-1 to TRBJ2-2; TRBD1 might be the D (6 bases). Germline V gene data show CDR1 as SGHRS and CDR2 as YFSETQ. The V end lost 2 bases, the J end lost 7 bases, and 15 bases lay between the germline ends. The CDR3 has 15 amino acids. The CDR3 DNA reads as TGCGCCAGCAGCTTAAGGCCAGTACAGGGCGGGGAGCTGTTTTTT. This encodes CASSLRPVQGGELFF. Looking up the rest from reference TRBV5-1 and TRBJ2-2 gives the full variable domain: KAGVTQTPRYLIKTRGQQVTLSCSPISGHRSVSWYQQTPGQGLQFLFEYFSETQRNKGNFPGRFSGRQFSNSRSEMNVSTLELGDSALYLCASSLRPVQGGELFFGEGSRLTVL.

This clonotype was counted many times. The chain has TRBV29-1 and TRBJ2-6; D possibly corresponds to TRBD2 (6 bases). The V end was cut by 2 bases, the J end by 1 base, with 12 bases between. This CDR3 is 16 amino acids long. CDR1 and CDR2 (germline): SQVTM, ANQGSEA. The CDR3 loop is CSVESGVPSGANVLTF. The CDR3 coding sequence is TGCAGCGTTGAATCGGGGGTGCCATCTGGGGCCAACGTCCTGACTTTC.

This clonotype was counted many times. CDR3 sequence: CASSRYGDRIYNSPLHF. The CDR3 coding sequence is TGTGCCAGCAGCCGCTACGGGGACAGGATCTATAATTCACCCCTCCACTTT. This rearrangement joins TRBV14 to TRBJ1-6, with TRBD1 matching 8 bases. The J segment lost 3 bases and the V segment lost 4 bases, leaving 8 bases of the junction unmatched. The CDR3 totals 17 residues. Germline V lookup: CDR1 SGHDN, CDR2 FVKESK.